The 32 T cell receptor beta chains presented below share a single source sample, sequenced in a study of neoadjuvant anti-PD-1 for oral cavity cancer. The repertoire was sequenced with immunoSEQ multiplex PCR; TCRdb's copy has only in-frame clones and lacks some. The sample carries around 7,000 clones, 48% recorded once. Material: tumor tissue, obtained before nivolumab (anti-PD-1) treatment. All receptors come from a person between 40 and 79 years old with oral cavity squamous cell carcinoma.

V gene TRBV9 combines with J gene TRBJ2-7, with 10 bases lining up with TRBD2. The germline V gene has CDR1 SGDLS and CDR2 YYNGEE. J was trimmed by 2 bases and V by 0 bases; bases with no gene match: 8. This CDR3 contains 17 residues. CDR3 nucleotide sequence: TGTGCCAGCAGCGTAGGGTTGGGGCTAGCGGGAGCCTACGAGCAGTACTTC. Its protein is CASSVGLGLAGAYEQYF.

V and J are TRBV6-6 and TRBJ2-1; D possibly corresponds to TRBD2 (6 bases). The CDR3 has 14 residues. Per the germline V gene, CDR1 is MNHNY and CDR2 is SVGAGI (reference sequence). The germline V and J ends were trimmed by 6 bases and 4 bases, with 13 bases remaining between them. The DNA of the CDR3 is TGTGCCAGCAGACGACCGGGAGTGTACAATGAGCAGTTCTTC. It is translated as CASRRPGVYNEQFF.

Relative to its sample, this clone is medium-sized. CDR3 region: CAWSVQLNTEAFF. The CDR3 nucleotides are TGTGCCTGGAGTGTACAATTGAACACTGAAGCTTTCTTT. The chain has TRBV30 and TRBJ1-1; D remains ambiguous. The CDR3 is 13 residues long. Germline V gene lookup returns CDR1 GTSNPN and CDR2 SVGIG (reference sequence). The germline V and J ends were trimmed by 0 bases and 0 bases, with 5 bases remaining between them. Full variable domain (rest looked up from reference TRBV30 and TRBJ1-1): SQTIHQWPATLVQPVGSPLSLECTVEGTSNPNLYWYRQAAGRGLQLLFYSVGIGQISSEVPQNLSASRPQDRQFILSSKKLLLSDSGFYLCAWSVQLNTEAFFGQGTRLTVV.

This clone qualifies as medium-sized. This chain joins TRBV6-5 and TRBJ2-7, with D possibly called TRBD1 or TRBD2 (5 bases each). Germline loops: CDR1 MNHEY, CDR2 SVGAGI. The CDR3 extends over 15 amino acids. V gave up 5 bases and J gave up 0 bases, with 14 bases separating them. CDR3 sequence: CASSPGTVFSYEQYF. CDR3 DNA: TGTGCCAGCAGTCCCGGGACGGTCTTCTCCTACGAGCAGTACTTC.

Concerning this clone itself: The sample has other DNA sequences that encode this CDR3 too. The genes are TRBV19 and TRBJ1-2; D unresolved. The CDR3 has 11 amino acids. From germline, CDR1 is LNHDA and CDR2 SQIVND (reference sequence). Trimming cost V 9 bases and J 2 bases, with 7 bases left between them. CDR3 amino acids: CASSRNYGYTF. The CDR3 nucleotides are TGTGCCAGCTCTAGGAACTATGGCTACACCTTC.

Only a few counts were recorded for this clone. The J gene is TRBJ1-3, the V gene TRBV14; D gene ambiguous. Trimming shortened V by 4 bases and J by 5 bases, and 6 bases separated the two germline ends. CDR3 length: 12 residues. CDR1 and CDR2 from the germline V gene are SGHDN and FVKESK. The CDR3 DNA follows: TGTGCCAGCAGCCTACAAAGAAACACCATATATTTT. Protein sequence: CASSLQRNTIYF.

This chain joins TRBV28 and TRBJ1-5; D possibly corresponds to TRBD1 (5 bases). Germline CDR1 reads MDHEN; CDR2 reads SYDVKM. Trimming cost V 6 bases and J 4 bases, with 13 bases left between them. The CDR3 length is 14 residues. The CDR3 DNA reads as TGTGCCAGCAGCCGGCTCGGGGGGAATCAGCCCCAGCATTTT. This codes for CASSRLGGNQPQHF. The full variable domain, in which reference TRBV28 and TRBJ1-5 provide the parts outside the CDR3, is DVKVTQSSRYLVKRTGEKVFLECVQDMDHENMFWYRQDPGLGLRLIYFSYDVKMKEKGDIPEGYSVSREKKERFSLILESASTNQTSMYLCASSRLGGNQPQHFGDGTRLSIL.

This chain uses TRBV28 with TRBJ1-1, with D tentatively TRBD1 (5 bases). Germline CDR1 MDHEN, CDR2 SYDVKM. Trimming took off 6 bases at V and 0 bases at J, with 20 bases between the two ends. The CDR3 has 17 amino acids. This CDR3 reads CASSPSSEGRVNTEAFF. In DNA form, the CDR3 reads TGTGCCAGCAGCCCTTCGAGCGAGGGACGGGTGAACACTGAAGCTTTCTTT.

The V gene is TRBV7-3, the J gene TRBJ2-6, with D perhaps TRBD2 (6 bases). The germline gives CDR1 SGHTA, CDR2 FQGTGA. V lost 4 bases and J 0 bases, leaving 16 bases between the germline ends. This CDR3 has 18 amino acids. CDR3 protein: CASSSRERVISGANVLTF. The CDR3 DNA is TGTGCCAGCAGCTCCCGGGAGCGGGTGATCTCTGGGGCCAACGTCCTGACTTTC.

J is TRBJ1-1 and V is TRBV7-8, with 8 bases fitting TRBD1. This CDR3 region has 15 residues. V dropped 5 bases and J dropped 2; count of bases not matched to a gene: 7. Germline CDR1 and CDR2: SGHVS and FQNEAQ. CDR3 residues: CASSLQGQGNTEAFF. For the CDR3, the DNA is TGTGCCAGCAGCCTCCAAGGACAGGGCAACACTGAAGCTTTCTTT.

This clone was observed a few times. The J gene is TRBJ2-7, the V gene TRBV19, with 10 bases matching TRBD1. Germline values: CDR1 LNHDA, CDR2 SQIVND (reference sequence). J was trimmed by 4 bases and V by 3 bases; bases with no gene match: 6. CDR3 length equals 15 residues. CDR3 residues: CASSIQGQGTYEQYF. The CDR3 DNA reads TGTGCCAGTAGTATTCAGGGACAGGGGACGTACGAGCAGTACTTC. The full variable domain, completed using reference TRBV19 and TRBJ2-7, is DGGITQSPKYLFRKEGQNVTLSCEQNLNHDAMYWYRQDPGQGLRLIYYSQIVNDFQKGDIAEGYSVSREKKESFPLTVTSAQKNPTAFYLCASSIQGQGTYEQYFGPGTRLTVT.

The chain is built from TRBV5-6 and TRBJ2-7; possibly TRBD1 or TRBD2 for D (6 bases each). Germline V lookup: CDR1 SGHDT, CDR2 YYEEEE. This CDR3 has 16 amino acids. Trimming took 0 bases from V and 1 from J, leaving 14 bases between them. CDR3: CASSLGGAGVSYEQYF. The CDR3 DNA is TGTGCCAGCAGCTTGGGCGGGGCAGGGGTATCCTACGAGCAGTACTTC.

The chain joins TRBV2 to TRBJ1-1; D is unresolved. Germline assignment: CDR1 SNHLY and CDR2 FYNNEI. V lost 4 bases, J lost 1 base, and 7 bases lay in between. The CDR3 has 13 amino acids. Written as DNA, the CDR3 is TGTGCCAGCAGTGTCGGGGAGAACACTGAAGCTTTCTTT. Translation: CASSVGENTEAFF.

This chain links TRBV28 with TRBJ1-1, with D possibly being TRBD1 (5 bases). Trimming pared 3 bases from V and 7 bases from J, leaving 15 bases between. Germline CDR1 and CDR2: MDHEN and SYDVKM. This CDR3 is built from 14 residues. The CDR3 DNA sequence: TGTGCCAGCAGTTTCGGGACTGAGGGAGGTGAAGCTTTCTTT. Translated: CASSFGTEGGEAFF.

This clone was recorded only once. The V and J genes are TRBV7-2 and TRBJ1-5, with D uncertain. Germline V CDR1 and CDR2: SGHTA, FQGNSA. The CDR3 is made up of 14 amino acids. Trimming removed 3 bases at V and 9 bases at J, with 15 bases between. In nucleotides, the CDR3 is TGTGCCAGCAGCTTTACGACGGTTGGTTCGCCCCAGCATTTT. Translation gives CASSFTTVGSPQHF.

As concerns this clone: The junction differs from germline at one of its ends, possibly a read error. J is TRBJ1-5 and V is TRBV28; D unclear. This CDR3 is 14 amino acids long. CDR1 is MDHEN and CDR2 is SYDVKM in the germline V gene. The CDR3 coding sequence is TGTGCCAGCGGTTTCAGAATGGGCAATCAGCCCCAGCATTTT. The encoded protein is CASGFRMGNQPQHF.

This chain connects TRBV28 to TRBJ2-3, with 12 bases lining up with TRBD2. J was trimmed by 3 bases and V by 8 bases; bases with no gene match: 6. Germline lookup yields CDR1 MDHEN and CDR2 SYDVKM. The CDR3 extends over 15 amino acids. CDR3 coding DNA: TGTGCCAGCTTAACTAGCGGGAGGATGACAGATACGCAGTATTTT. The encoded protein is CASLTSGRMTDTQYF.

The V and J genes are TRBV7-9 and TRBJ2-5; 8 bases map to TRBD2. The CDR3 loop spans 14 amino acids. V lost 4 bases, J lost 7 bases, and 8 bases stayed unmatched. CDR1 and CDR2 (germline): SEHNR, FQNEAQ (reference sequence). This chain's CDR3 is CASSSQTREGTQYF. CDR3 nucleotides: TGTGCCAGCAGCTCCCAAACCCGGGAGGGGACCCAGTACTTC. Full variable domain (remainder filled in from reference TRBV7-9 and TRBJ2-5): DTGVSQNPRHKITKRGQNVTFRCDPISEHNRLYWYRQTLGQGPEFLTYFQNEAQLEKSRLLSDRFSAERPKGSFSTLEIQRTEQGDSAMYLCASSSQTREGTQYFGPGTRLLVL.

The V and J genes are TRBV28 and TRBJ2-3, with D unresolved. V lost 5 bases and J 1 base, leaving 10 bases between the germline ends. The germline CDR1 and CDR2 sequences are MDHEN and SYDVKM. This CDR3 comprises 14 residues. This CDR3 reads CASSRGRGTDTQYF. Here the CDR3 DNA reads TGTGCCAGCAGTCGCGGTCGGGGCACAGATACGCAGTATTTT.

Only one count was recorded for this clone. The V call is TRBV28, the J call TRBJ1-1, with D perhaps matching TRBD1 (6 bases). The CDR3 has 14 residues. CDR1 and CDR2 from the germline V gene are MDHEN and SYDVKM. V was pared by 1 base and J by 4 bases, with 10 bases between. CDR3 sequence reads: CASSLFGQFTEAFF. CDR3 DNA sequence: TGTGCCAGCAGTTTATTCGGACAGTTCACTGAAGCTTTCTTT.

The chain recombines TRBV2 with TRBJ2-7, with D perhaps TRBD2 (5 bases). The V gene lost 6 bases and the J gene lost 6 bases, with 15 bases spanning the gap. Germline V gene lookup returns CDR1 SNHLY and CDR2 FYNNEI. This CDR3 contains 13 residues. The CDR3 is CASRSEGMGEQYF. Here the CDR3 DNA reads TGTGCCAGCAGATCTGAGGGAATGGGCGAGCAGTACTTC.

This clone was counted only a few times. The rearrangement uses TRBV5-3 and TRBJ1-3; possible D gene TRBD1, 6 bases. TRBV5-3 is sorted into the ORF group, with uncertain function. Trimming stripped 2 bases from V and 3 bases from J, with 18 bases between. This CDR3 is 17 amino acids long. CDR3 in amino acids: CARSLVPGEGDGNTIYF. Here the CDR3 DNA reads TGTGCCAGAAGCTTAGTCCCCGGGGAGGGGGATGGAAACACCATATATTTT.

V and J are TRBV9 and TRBJ2-3; 12 nucleotides align to TRBD2. The CDR3 consists of 15 residues. The germline CDR1 and CDR2 sequences are SGDLS and YYNGEE. Unmatched junction bases numbered 4, after V lost 2 bases and J lost 6 bases. The CDR3 coding sequence is TGTGCCAGCAGCGTCGCTAGCGGGAGGGGGGATACGCAGTATTTT. Amino acids: CASSVASGRGDTQYF.

The V gene is TRBV29-1, the J gene TRBJ1-1; 7 bases fit TRBD1. V was pared by 6 bases and J by 1 base, with 8 bases of the junction left unmatched. Germline assignment: CDR1 SQVTM and CDR2 ANQGSEA. There are 14 residues in the CDR3. The CDR3 DNA reads as TGCAGCGTCTTCTCCGGGACAGCGAACACTGAAGCTTTCTTT. This translates into CSVFSGTANTEAFF.

This clone was observed a handful of times. The chain combines TRBV7-2 with TRBJ1-2; no definite D call. From germline, CDR1 is SGHTA and CDR2 FQGNSA. The CDR3 runs to 15 residues. Trimming took 8 bases from V and 2 from J, leaving 18 bases between them. As DNA, the CDR3 is TGTGCCAGCTCGGTGTTATTATCCGGGAACTATGGCTACACCTTC. It translates to CASSVLLSGNYGYTF.

The rearrangement uses TRBV4-3 and TRBJ2-1, with D unclear. There are 15 residues in the CDR3. Germline V lookup: CDR1 LGHNA, CDR2 YSLEER. The ends were cut back, 4 bases at V and 1 base at J, with 11 bases in the middle. This chain's CDR3 is CASSLSSGSYNEQFF. The CDR3 nucleotides are TGCGCCAGCAGCCTCTCTTCGGGTTCCTACAATGAGCAGTTCTTC.

This chain joins TRBV6-5 and TRBJ1-2; a weak D match, TRBD1 (5 bases). CDR3 length: 14 amino acids. The ends were cut back, 5 bases at V and 0 bases at J, with 10 bases in the middle. Germline loops: CDR1 MNHEY, CDR2 SVGAGI. The CDR3 loop reads CASSEDRANYGYTF. CDR3 nucleotide sequence: TGTGCCAGCAGTGAAGACAGAGCTAACTATGGCTACACCTTC.

The chain is built from TRBV29-1 and TRBJ2-1, with D possibly being TRBD1 or TRBD2 (5 bases each). The CDR3 is 15 residues long. The germline V gene encodes CDR1 SQVTM and CDR2 ANQGSEA. V lost 6 bases, J lost 4 bases, and 19 bases lay in between. The CDR3 reads CSVPRSGQPYNEQFF. The CDR3 coding sequence is TGCAGCGTACCCAGGTCGGGGCAACCTTACAATGAGCAGTTCTTC.

V is TRBV9 and J is TRBJ2-1; D is unresolved. Trimming took off 3 bases at V and 9 bases at J, with 10 bases between the two ends. The germline V gene has CDR1 SGDLS and CDR2 YYNGEE. CDR3 length: 12 residues. In DNA form, the CDR3 reads TGTGCCAGCAGCGATCTATTGGGTGAGCAGTTCTTC. It codes for CASSDLLGEQFF.

The chain couples TRBV29-1 to TRBJ2-7, with TRBD2 matching over 12 bases. Trimming took 7 bases from V and 10 from J; bases not matched to a gene: 11. CDR3 size: 13 residues. Germline CDR1 SQVTM, CDR2 ANQGSEA. CDR3 amino acids: CSGVFLAGGPQYF. CDR3 coding DNA: TGCAGCGGCGTATTCCTAGCGGGAGGGCCTCAGTACTTC.

This rearrangement joins TRBV5-4 to TRBJ2-7, with 8 positions matching TRBD1. The length of the CDR3 is 16 residues. Trimming cost V 3 bases and J 3 bases; bases outside gene matches: 11. Looked up from germline, CDR1 is SGHNT and CDR2 is YYREEE (reference sequence). CDR3 residues: CASSSKGTGRLYEQYF. The CDR3 DNA reads as TGTGCCAGCAGCTCCAAGGGGACAGGAAGACTCTACGAGCAGTACTTC.

Comment on this clone: The junction shows a germline mismatch at one end, possibly a read error. This chain links TRBV4-2 with TRBJ2-2; a weak D match, TRBD1 (6 bases). The V gene's germline CDR1 is LGHNA and CDR2 YNFKEQ. There are 16 residues in the CDR3. CDR3 sequence (DNA): TGTGCCAGCAGCCATGTTACAGCAGGGGAACACCGGGGAGCTGTTTTT. Translated, it gives CASSHVTAGEHRGAVF.